The clone carrying this TCR beta chain appeared many times. Its antigen remains unknown. The sample comes from a study of CD4+ T cells in melanoma. Whole-study findings and limits: In melanoma, neoantigen-specific CD4+ T cells reportedly differed in differentiation state.

Profiled with immunoSEQ multiplex PCR; TCRdb holds only in-frame clones, not every one. The sample carries 50,000 to 60,000 clones, 60% to 75% recorded once. Material for sequencing was tumor tissue. This receptor was obtained from a human donor with melanoma.

DNA of the CDR3: TGTGCTATGACAGGTTTTAACGGGGAGCTGTTTTTT. Amino acid sequence: CAMTGFNGELFF. The rearrangement links TRBV6-1 to TRBJ2-2; TRBD1 might be the D (6 bases). Germline V gene lookup returns CDR1 MNHNS and CDR2 SASEGT. This CDR3 region has 12 residues.